Below, 31 T cell receptor beta chains from the same sample are listed, as sequenced in a study of T-cell reconstitution after alpha-beta-depleted transplantation in children. As it was prepared, the TCRbeta library received unique molecular identifiers. Via MiXCR, TCRdb re-called the PCR reads, giving one row per CDR3 protein. This repertoire shows 200,000 or so distinct CDR3 sequences, about 7% found once; its top ten account for just over 5.5%. The input for sequencing was PBMCs, taken before TCRalphabeta/CD19-depleted stem cell transplant. The source of these receptors is a boy aged 2 to 9 with acute lymphoblastic leukemia, due to receive a stem cell transplant.

At least ten counts were recorded for this clonotype. The J gene is TRBJ1-1, the V gene TRBV3-1, with 7 bases matching TRBD1. The CDR3 length is 14 residues. Per the germline V gene, CDR1 is LGHDT and CDR2 is YNNKEL (reference sequence). The V segment lost 5 bases and the J segment 1 base; nucleotides outside the gene matches: 4. CDR3 in DNA: TGTGCCAGCAGCAACGGGGACAGGAACACTGAAGCTTTCTTT. Its protein product is CASSNGDRNTEAFF.

This clonotype showed up many times. V is TRBV7-9 and J is TRBJ1-4; D is possibly TRBD1 (5 bases). The germline V and J ends were trimmed by 8 bases and 8 bases, with 21 bases remaining between them. The CDR3 has 15 amino acids. Per the germline V gene, CDR1 is SEHNR and CDR2 is FQNEAQ (reference sequence). CDR3 sequence: CASGRRDGAWEKLFF. The CDR3 nucleotides read TGTGCCAGCGGCCGCCGGGACGGCGCTTGGGAAAAACTGTTTTTT.

The rearrangement joins TRBV20-1 to TRBJ2-1; D perhaps matches TRBD2 (6 bases). The V gene's germline CDR1 is DFQATT and CDR2 SNEGSKA (reference sequence). The CDR3 covers 17 residues. V dropped 0 bases and J dropped 0 bases, with 15 bases sitting between them. The chain's CDR3 is CSARDLAGPSSYNEQFF. The CDR3 nucleotides are TGCAGTGCTAGAGATTTGGCGGGACCCAGCTCCTACAATGAGCAGTTCTTC.

This clonotype has a handful of counts. The chain links TRBV20-1 to TRBJ2-6; no clear D gene. With 6 bases removed from V and 2 bases from J, the gap between germline ends came to 8 bases. Per the germline V gene, CDR1 is DFQATT and CDR2 is SNEGSKA (reference sequence). The CDR3 sequence is 13 residues long. The CDR3 DNA is TGCAGTGCCTCTCGGGCTGGGGCCAACGTCCTGACTTTC. Amino acid sequence: CSASRAGANVLTF.

V and J are TRBV27 and TRBJ2-1; 7 bases match TRBD2. Germline V gene lookup returns CDR1 MNHEY and CDR2 SMNVEV (reference sequence). V lost 4 bases to trimming and J lost 1 base; unmatched junction nucleotides: 7. This CDR3 has 16 amino acids. Here the CDR3 DNA reads TGTGCCAGCAGTTCCAAGCGGGAAGTTTCCTACAATGAGCAGTTCTTC. Protein product: CASSSKREVSYNEQFF.

The J gene is TRBJ2-7, the V gene TRBV6-1, with 8 positions matching TRBD2. This CDR3 has 16 amino acids. Germline lookup yields CDR1 MNHNS and CDR2 SASEGT. The junction had 13 bases not matched to a gene; V was cut back by 5 bases and J by 4 bases. CDR3 protein: CASSPPAGAAEYEQYF. The CDR3 DNA reads TGTGCCAGCAGTCCGCCAGCGGGGGCTGCGGAGTACGAGCAGTACTTC.

This clonotype came up many times. The chain uses TRBV20-1 and TRBJ2-1; D is perhaps TRBD2 (5 bases). The germline gives CDR1 DFQATT, CDR2 SNEGSKA (reference sequence). Trimming cost V 2 bases and J 7 bases, with 21 bases left between them. This CDR3 spans 16 amino acids. In DNA, the CDR3 is TGCAGTGCTAGACGGGGTGCCCTCCTAGCTTATAATGAGCAGTTCTTC. It encodes CSARRGALLAYNEQFF.

In its sample, this clonotype was seen many times. CDR3 sequence reads: CSATLAGANYEQYF. CDR3 bases: TGCAGTGCTACACTAGCGGGAGCTAATTACGAGCAGTACTTC. J is TRBJ2-7 and V is TRBV20-1, with 11 bases that match TRBD2. V was clipped by 4 bases and J by 4 bases; unmatched bases: 6. This CDR3 spans 14 amino acids. Germline V CDR1 and CDR2: DFQATT, SNEGSKA (reference sequence).

There are many counts of this clonotype. The chain has TRBV19 and TRBJ2-6; the D is unclear. The germline V gene has CDR1 LNHDA and CDR2 SQIVND (reference sequence). The CDR3 spans 15 residues. Trimming cost V 4 bases and J 1 base, with 8 bases left between them. The CDR3 protein is CASSKGGSGANVLTF. The CDR3 region has the DNA TGTGCCAGTAGTAAGGGCGGATCTGGGGCCAACGTCCTGACTTTC. Full variable domain (outside the CDR3, taken from reference TRBV19 and TRBJ2-6): DGGITQSPKYLFRKEGQNVTLSCEQNLNHDAMYWYRQDPGQGLRLIYYSQIVNDFQKGDIAEGYSVSREKKESFPLTVTSAQKNPTAFYLCASSKGGSGANVLTFGAGSRLTVL.

The genes are TRBV14 and TRBJ2-2, with unresolved D. Between the trimmed V and J ends, which lost 0 bases and 2 bases, there was a span of 16 bases. The CDR3 runs to 18 residues. Germline lookup yields CDR1 SGHDN and CDR2 FVKESK. The CDR3 sequence is CASSQDRIGRLNTGELFF. The CDR3 coding sequence is TGTGCCAGCAGCCAAGATCGGATAGGCAGGTTAAACACCGGGGAGCTGTTTTTT.

This clonotype has a count of ten or more. The chain joins TRBV29-1 to TRBJ2-2; 7 nucleotides align to TRBD1. Germline-derived CDR1 and CDR2 are SQVTM and ANQGSEA. CDR3 length: 14 amino acids. The junction had 3 bases not matched to a gene; V was cut back by 4 bases and J by 1 base. DNA for the CDR3: TGCAGCGTTGGAGGGACAGTGAACACCGGGGAGCTGTTTTTT. It specifies CSVGGTVNTGELFF.

A few counts support this clonotype. V is TRBV7-8 and J is TRBJ1-6, with D unclear. The germline V and J ends were trimmed by 1 base and 6 bases, with 10 bases remaining between them. The length of the CDR3 is 15 residues. The germline V gene encodes CDR1 SGHVS and CDR2 FQNEAQ. The CDR3, as DNA: TGTGCCAGCAGCTTAGGGTTGGGCCCTAATTCACCCCTCCACTTT. Protein sequence: CASSLGLGPNSPLHF.

This chain links TRBV7-2 with TRBJ1-2; D remains ambiguous. The V gene lost 0 bases and the J gene lost 0 bases, with 11 bases spanning the gap. The CDR3 length is 16 residues. The germline V gene encodes CDR1 SGHTA and CDR2 FQGNSA. In DNA form, the CDR3 reads TGTGCCAGCAGCTTAGCGTCGGGGATCGCTAACTATGGCTACACCTTC. It specifies CASSLASGIANYGYTF.

This clonotype has only a few counts. The chain joins TRBV5-1 to TRBJ1-1; the D gene is possibly TRBD1 (5 bases). The CDR3 is 15 amino acids. Germline V lookup: CDR1 SGHRS, CDR2 YFSETQ. V lost 0 bases and J 3 bases, leaving 12 bases between the germline ends. The CDR3 spells CASSLVGGSDTEAFF. The DNA for the CDR3 is TGCGCCAGCAGCTTGGTTGGGGGTTCGGACACTGAAGCTTTCTTT.

The V and J genes are TRBV7-2 and TRBJ2-7, with a tentative D call TRBD2 (6 bases). V was pared by 8 bases and J by 6 bases, with 17 bases between. CDR1 and CDR2 from the germline V gene are SGHTA and FQGNSA. The CDR3 covers 13 residues. The CDR3 DNA sequence: TGTGCCAGCGGCGGGGCAGGTTTTGGCGAGCAGTACTTC. It translates to CASGGAGFGEQYF.

The table lists this clonotype with a few counts. The genes are TRBV19 and TRBJ2-2; D is undetermined. The CDR3 sequence is 13 residues long. Germline CDR1 reads LNHDA; CDR2 reads SQIVND (reference sequence). V was trimmed by 0 bases and J by 4 bases, leaving 3 bases between them. Here the CDR3 reads CASSIDFTGELFF. DNA for the CDR3: TGTGCCAGTAGTATAGACTTCACCGGGGAGCTGTTTTTT.

This clonotype was counted only a few times. The V and J genes are TRBV7-2 and TRBJ1-5, with D perhaps TRBD1 (5 bases). The ends were cut back, 0 bases at V and 5 bases at J, with 11 bases in the middle. Germline V gene lookup returns CDR1 SGHTA and CDR2 FQGNSA. The CDR3 totals 15 residues. The CDR3 DNA reads as TGTGCCAGCAGCTTAGCGGGGCGCGGCGATCAGCCCCAGCATTTT. It translates to CASSLAGRGDQPQHF.

CDR3 coding DNA: TGTGCCAGCAGCTCCGCCGGGACAGGGGCCTCTCAGCCCCAGCATTTT. It codes for CASSSAGTGASQPQHF. The J gene is TRBJ1-5, the V gene TRBV5-6; 10 bases agree with TRBD1. The germline V gene encodes CDR1 SGHDT and CDR2 YYEEEE. V trimming: 3 bases; J trimming: 6 bases; junction bases outside the gene matches: 9. The CDR3 runs to 16 residues.

This chain joins TRBV20-1 and TRBJ2-3; 8 bases match TRBD2. Germline V gene data show CDR1 as DFQATT and CDR2 as SNEGSKA (reference sequence). V lost 3 bases and J lost 3; bases outside the gene matches: 5. This CDR3 comprises 14 residues. The CDR3 spells CSASPGLATDTQYF. The CDR3 DNA follows: TGCAGTGCTAGCCCCGGACTAGCTACAGATACGCAGTATTTT.

Ten or more counts support this clonotype. The chain links TRBV7-2 to TRBJ1-2, with 8 positions matching TRBD1. CDR1 SGHTA and CDR2 FQGNSA come from the germline V gene. After removal of 5 bases from V and 6 bases from J, the junction contained 8 bases not matched to a gene. The CDR3 runs 14 residues. CDR3 DNA: TGTGCCAGCAGCCAAAGGACAGGGCAGAATGGCTACACCTTC. It translates to CASSQRTGQNGYTF.

At least ten counts were recorded for this clonotype. This chain joins TRBV20-1 and TRBJ2-7; 10 nucleotides align to TRBD1. Germline CDR1 and CDR2: DFQATT and SNEGSKA (reference sequence). V trimming: 1 base; J trimming: 3 bases; junction bases outside the gene matches: 9. This CDR3 region has 16 residues. For the CDR3, the DNA is TGCAGTGCTAGAGGGGTCGACAGGGGGCTCAACTACGAGCAGTACTTC. This gives the protein CSARGVDRGLNYEQYF.

At least ten counts were recorded for this clonotype. This chain links TRBV7-6 with TRBJ2-6; 7 nucleotides line up with TRBD1. The length of the CDR3 is 15 residues. Germline assignment: CDR1 SGHVS and CDR2 FNYEAQ. V lost 8 bases to trimming and J lost 0 bases; unmatched junction nucleotides: 4. The CDR3 coding sequence is TGTGCCAGCGCACGACAGGGCTCTGGGGCCAACGTCCTGACTTTC. This codes for CASARQGSGANVLTF.

This clonotype was found many times. The chain uses TRBV28 and TRBJ2-3; D may be TRBD1 or TRBD2 (5 bases each). This CDR3 is built from 13 residues. Germline CDR1 reads MDHEN; CDR2 reads SYDVKM. Deletions cut 0 bases from V and 4 bases from J, with 5 bases between. This chain's CDR3 is CASSLWGADTQYF. Here the CDR3 DNA reads TGTGCCAGCAGTTTATGGGGGGCAGATACGCAGTATTTT.

This clonotype was recorded a few times. The chain recombines TRBV24-1 with TRBJ2-1; 9 positions agree with TRBD2. V was pared by 0 bases and J by 6 bases, with 5 bases of the junction left unmatched. Per germline, CDR1 KGHDR and CDR2 SFDVKD. The length of the CDR3 is 16 residues. CDR3 loop: CATSDLAGGSFNEQFF. In DNA, the CDR3 is TGTGCCACCAGTGATTTGGCGGGGGGGAGCTTCAATGAGCAGTTCTTC.

This clonotype turned up a few times. The rearrangement links TRBV20-1 to TRBJ2-1; 9 bases map to TRBD2. CDR3 size: 17 residues. J gave up 8 bases and V 0 bases, and 14 bases lay outside the gene matches. The germline gives CDR1 DFQATT, CDR2 SNEGSKA (reference sequence). The CDR3: CSARDHAYSGRVYEQFF. The CDR3 bases are TGCAGTGCTAGAGATCACGCGTATAGCGGGAGAGTGTATGAGCAGTTCTTC.

The chain links TRBV2 to TRBJ1-1, with 7 bases identical to TRBD1. The germline CDR1 and CDR2 sequences are SNHLY and FYNNEI. The CDR3 has 13 residues. CDR3: CYQIQGRLGEAFF. DNA of the CDR3: TGTTACCAAATACAGGGGCGACTTGGGGAAGCTTTCTTT.

In this sample, this clonotype turned up many times. The V gene is TRBV27, the J gene TRBJ2-7; tentatively, D is TRBD2 (5 bases). Deletions cut 6 bases from V and 7 bases from J, with 13 bases between. CDR3 length: 12 amino acids. CDR1 and CDR2 (germline): MNHEY, SMNVEV (reference sequence). CDR3 DNA sequence: TGTGCCAGCAGCTCTCGGGGATGGGAGCAGTACTTC. Protein: CASSSRGWEQYF.

This clonotype was observed many times. This chain joins TRBV6-5 and TRBJ2-7; 8 bases line up with TRBD2. J was trimmed by 3 bases and V by 0 bases; bases with no gene match: 4. Per the germline V gene, CDR1 is MNHEY and CDR2 is SVGAGI. This CDR3 comprises 15 residues. The CDR3 nucleotides are TGTGCCAGCAGTTACTCACCGGGGGGGATCTACGAGCAGTACTTC. Translating gives CASSYSPGGIYEQYF.

This clonotype showed up just a few times. The chain carries TRBV27 and TRBJ1-6; possibly TRBD1 for D (5 bases). The V end lost 5 bases, the J end lost 5 bases, and 10 bases lay between the germline ends. CDR1 and CDR2 (germline): MNHEY, SMNVEV (reference sequence). The CDR3 runs to 14 residues. In nucleotides, the CDR3 is TGTGCCAGCAGTATCAGACAGAATAATTCACCCCTCCACTTT. It codes for CASSIRQNNSPLHF.

This clonotype was detected many times. V and J are TRBV12-3 or TRBV12-4 and TRBJ2-4; D is perhaps TRBD1 or TRBD2 (5 bases each). Trimming removed 8 bases at V and 6 bases at J, with 17 bases between. The CDR3 has 14 residues. The DNA for the CDR3 is TGTGCCAGCTCACCTAGGGGACGGGGAAACATTCAGTACTTC. It yields the protein CASSPRGRGNIQYF.

This clonotype was observed many times. The chain employs TRBV27 and TRBJ2-7; D is ambiguous. The CDR3 loop spans 13 amino acids. Trimming left V 9 bases short and J 1 base short, with 13 bases between. CDR1 MNHEY and CDR2 SMNVEV come from the germline V gene (reference sequence). For the CDR3, the DNA is TGTGCCAGTTCCCGTTCGCGATCCTACGAGCAGTACTTC. Encoded protein: CASSRSRSYEQYF.